The TCR beta chain under discussion was sequenced for a study of CD8+CD57+ T cells in acquired aplastic anemia. As for the study in general: The average for DNA from sorted CD4+ and CD8+ cells was 3.2 ug.

TCR beta VDJ and CDR3 were profiled, and genomic DNA was the template. Using its own MiXCR run on the reads, TCRdb lists one record per CDR3 protein. The sample lists around 200,000 distinct CDR3 sequences, almost 50% occurring once. The sequenced patients had an expansion of CD8+CD57+ cells seen by flow cytometry. As a group, the patients uniformly had severe acquired aplastic anemia. Among the patients, none had received any therapy at the time of blood sampling. Germline V gene data show CDR1 as SGHVS and CDR2 as FQNEAQ. V was shortened by 5 bases and J by 11 bases, with 12 bases between the two germline ends. The CDR3 length is 11 residues. Study-level findings and limits: Overlapping CD8+ CDR3 repertoires of patients and controls contained approximately 29 shared sequences.

On this clonotype itself: Its antigen is not known.

The specimen sequenced was sorted CD4+, CD8+, or CD8+CD57+ T cells (not recorded which) from PBMCs. The TCR comes from a human donor with aplastic anemia. The V gene is TRBV7-8, the J gene TRBJ2-5, with D possibly being TRBD1 (6 bases). CDR3 residues: CASSEDRHQYF. The DNA of the CDR3 is TGTGCCAGCAGCGAAGACAGGCATCAGTACTTC.